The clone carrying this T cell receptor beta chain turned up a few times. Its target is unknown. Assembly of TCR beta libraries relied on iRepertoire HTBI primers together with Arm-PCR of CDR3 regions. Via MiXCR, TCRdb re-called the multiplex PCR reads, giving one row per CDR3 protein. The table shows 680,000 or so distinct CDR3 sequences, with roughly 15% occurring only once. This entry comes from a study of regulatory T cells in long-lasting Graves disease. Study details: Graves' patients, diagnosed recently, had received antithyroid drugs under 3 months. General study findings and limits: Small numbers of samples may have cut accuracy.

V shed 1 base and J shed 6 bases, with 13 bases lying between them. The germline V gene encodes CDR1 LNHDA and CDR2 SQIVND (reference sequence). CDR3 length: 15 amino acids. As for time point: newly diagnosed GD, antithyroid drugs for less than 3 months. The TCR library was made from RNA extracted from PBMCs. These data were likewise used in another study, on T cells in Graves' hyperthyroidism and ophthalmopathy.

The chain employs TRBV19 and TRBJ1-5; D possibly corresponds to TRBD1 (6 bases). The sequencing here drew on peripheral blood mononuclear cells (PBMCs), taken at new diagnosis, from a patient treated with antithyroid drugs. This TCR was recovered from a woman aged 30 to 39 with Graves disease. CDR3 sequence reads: CASSIGGLRGQPQHF. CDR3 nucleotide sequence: TGTGCCAGTAGTATAGGGGGGCTCCGGGGTCAGCCCCAGCATTTT. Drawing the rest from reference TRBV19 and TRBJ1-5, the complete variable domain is DGGITQSPKYLFRKEGQNVTLSCEQNLNHDAMYWYRQDPGQGLRLIYYSQIVNDFQKGDIAEGYSVSREKKESFPLTVTSAQKNPTAFYLCASSIGGLRGQPQHFGDGTRLSIL.